This T cell receptor (beta chain) was documented in a study of T cell repertoires in aging, cancer and after chemotherapy. Overall study: Patients with glioblastoma brain tumors were sampled before and after temozolomide-based therapy.

This clonotype came up a few times. As yet, its antigen is unknown. General study points: Untreated cancer patients had significantly lower blood TCR diversity than age-matched healthy donors. The repertoire data cannot show anything about immunological memory following chemotherapy.

TRB rearrangements spanning V, D and J were amplified using mixed TRB-A/B primers. TCRdb reprocessed the multiplex PCR reads with MiXCR, giving one entry per CDR3 protein. The table lists about 8,000 distinct CDR3 sequences, 50% to 55% of them singletons. V lost 6 bases, J lost 3 bases, and 18 bases lay in between. Germline-derived CDR1 and CDR2 are DFQATT and SNEGSKA (reference sequence). The CDR3 extends over 14 amino acids. Amplification of TCR beta used genomic DNA extracted from peripheral blood. Sequencing was carried out using blood. The TCR sequence derives from a human donor with a solid tumor. This chain uses TRBV20-1 with TRBJ2-7; weak D call: TRBD1 (5 bases). CDR3 region: CSATLMQGGYEQYF. The DNA for the CDR3 is TGCAGTGCAACCTTAATGCAGGGTGGCTACGAGCAGTACTTC.